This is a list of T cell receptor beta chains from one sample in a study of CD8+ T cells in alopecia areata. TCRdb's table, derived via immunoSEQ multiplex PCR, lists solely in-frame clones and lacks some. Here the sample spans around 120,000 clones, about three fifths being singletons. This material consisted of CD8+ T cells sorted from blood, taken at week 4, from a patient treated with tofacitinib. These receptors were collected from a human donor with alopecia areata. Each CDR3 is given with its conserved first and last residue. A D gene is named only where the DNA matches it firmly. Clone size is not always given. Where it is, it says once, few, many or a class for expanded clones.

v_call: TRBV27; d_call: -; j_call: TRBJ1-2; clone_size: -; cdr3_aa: CASSIGGEYGYTF; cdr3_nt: TGTGCCAGCAGTATAGGGGGGGAATATGGCTACACCTTC
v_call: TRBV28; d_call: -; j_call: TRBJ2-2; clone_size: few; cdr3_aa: CASSFSGELFF; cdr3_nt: TGTGCCAGCAGTTTTTCCGGGGAGCTGTTTTTT
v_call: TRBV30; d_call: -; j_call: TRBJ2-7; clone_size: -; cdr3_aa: CAWSVSVAGAYEQYF; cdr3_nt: TGTGCCTGGAGTGTATCCGTCGCAGGGGCCTACGAGCAGTACTTC
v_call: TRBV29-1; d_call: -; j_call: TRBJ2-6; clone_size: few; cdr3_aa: CSVEDFSSGANVLTF; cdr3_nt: TGCAGCGTTGAAGATTTTAGTTCTGGGGCCAACGTCCTGACTTTC
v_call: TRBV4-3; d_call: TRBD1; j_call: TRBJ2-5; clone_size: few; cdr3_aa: CASSQDRFGTQYF; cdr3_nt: TGCGCCAGCAGCCAGGACAGGTTCGGGACCCAGTACTTC
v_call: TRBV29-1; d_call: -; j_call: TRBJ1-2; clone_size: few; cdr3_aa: CSVALDSYYGYTF; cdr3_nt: TGCAGCGTTGCCCTGGATAGCTACTATGGCTACACCTTC
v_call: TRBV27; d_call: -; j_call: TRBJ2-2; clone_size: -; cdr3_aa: CASTKGNTLGTGELFF; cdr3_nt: TGTGCCAGCACCAAGGGGAACACCCTGGGGACCGGGGAGCTGTTTTTT
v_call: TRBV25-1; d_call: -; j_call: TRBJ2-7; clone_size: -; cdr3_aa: CASSEWAHEQYF; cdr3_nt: TGTGCCAGCAGTGAATGGGCCCACGAGCAGTACTTC
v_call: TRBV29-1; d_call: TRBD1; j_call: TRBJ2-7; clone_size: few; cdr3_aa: CSVEDGGTGGRYEQYF; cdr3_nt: TGCAGCGTTGAAGATGGCGGGACAGGGGGCCGCTACGAGCAGTACTTC
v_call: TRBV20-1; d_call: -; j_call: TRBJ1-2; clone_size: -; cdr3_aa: CSVEGYTF; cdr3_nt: TGCAGTGTTGAGGGCTACACCTTC
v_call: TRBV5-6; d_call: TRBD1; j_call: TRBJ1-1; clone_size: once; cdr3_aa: CASRRDRYTEAFF; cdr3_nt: TGTGCCAGCAGAAGGGACAGGTACACTGAAGCTTTCTTT
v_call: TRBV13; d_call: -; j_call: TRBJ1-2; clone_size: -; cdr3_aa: CASSLGGNYGYTF; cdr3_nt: TGTGCCAGCAGCTTAGGAGGGAACTATGGCTACACCTTC
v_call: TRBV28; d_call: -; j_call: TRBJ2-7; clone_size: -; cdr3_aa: CASSFRAFEQYF; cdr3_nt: TGTGCCAGCAGTTTCCGGGCCTTCGAGCAGTACTTC
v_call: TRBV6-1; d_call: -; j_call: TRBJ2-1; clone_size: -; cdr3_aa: CASDIYNEQFF; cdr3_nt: TGTGCCAGCGACATCTACAATGAGCAGTTCTTC
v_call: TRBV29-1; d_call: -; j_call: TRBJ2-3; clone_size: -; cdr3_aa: CSVEASRMLTTDTQYF; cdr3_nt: TGCAGCGTTGAGGCTAGCCGAATGCTAACCACAGATACGCAGTATTTT
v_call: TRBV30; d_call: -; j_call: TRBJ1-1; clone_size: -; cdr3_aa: CAWGENTEAFF; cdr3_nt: TGTGCCTGGGGAGAGAACACTGAAGCTTTCTTT
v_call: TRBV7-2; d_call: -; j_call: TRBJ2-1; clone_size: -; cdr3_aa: CASSLVGGASYNEQFF; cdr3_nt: TGTGCCAGCAGCTTAGTAGGGGGGGCTAGCTACAATGAGCAGTTCTTC
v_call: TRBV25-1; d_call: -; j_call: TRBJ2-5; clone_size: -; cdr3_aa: CASSVGLQETQYF; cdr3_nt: TGTGCCAGCAGTGTGGGACTTCAAGAGACCCAGTACTTC
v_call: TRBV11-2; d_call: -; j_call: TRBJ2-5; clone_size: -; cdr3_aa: CASSLIRGMETQYF; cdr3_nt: TGTGCCAGCAGCTTAATCAGGGGCATGGAGACCCAGTACTTC
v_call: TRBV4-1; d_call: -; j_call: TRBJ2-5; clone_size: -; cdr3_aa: CASSQDQGPEETQYF; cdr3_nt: TGCGCCAGCAGCCAAGATCAAGGACCAGAGGAGACCCAGTACTTC
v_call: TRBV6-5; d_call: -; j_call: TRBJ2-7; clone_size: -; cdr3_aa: CASLGGSGYEQYF; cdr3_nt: TGTGCCTCCTTAGGCGGGTCCGGGTACGAGCAGTACTTC
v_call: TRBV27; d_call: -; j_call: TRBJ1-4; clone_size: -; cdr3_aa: CASSSLQGTTNEKLFF; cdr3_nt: TGTGCCAGCAGTTCCCTACAGGGCACAACTAATGAAAAACTGTTTTTT
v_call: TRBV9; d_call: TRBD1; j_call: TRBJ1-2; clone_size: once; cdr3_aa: CASSVSGTGHGYTF; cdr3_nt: TGTGCCAGCAGCGTATCGGGGACAGGCCATGGCTACACCTTC
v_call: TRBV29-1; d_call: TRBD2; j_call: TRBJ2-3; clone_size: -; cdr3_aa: CSVEFTTSGVPDTQYF; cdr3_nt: TGCAGCGTTGAATTCACGACTAGCGGGGTCCCAGATACGCAGTATTTT
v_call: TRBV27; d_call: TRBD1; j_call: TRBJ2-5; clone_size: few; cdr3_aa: CASSLTGTGATQYF; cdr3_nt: TGTGCCAGCAGCCTAACCGGGACAGGGGCGACCCAGTACTTC
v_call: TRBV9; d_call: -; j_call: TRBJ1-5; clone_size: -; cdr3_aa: CASSRDSRINQPQHF; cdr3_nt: TGTGCCAGCAGTCGGGATTCGAGAATTAATCAGCCCCAGCATTTT
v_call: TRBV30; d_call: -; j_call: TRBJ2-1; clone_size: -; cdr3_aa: CACAGLLYNEQFF; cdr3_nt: TGTGCCTGTGCGGGACTCCTCTACAATGAGCAGTTCTTC
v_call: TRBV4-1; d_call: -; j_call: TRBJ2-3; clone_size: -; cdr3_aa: CASSQLQGADTQYF; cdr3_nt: TGCGCCAGCAGCCAATTGCAGGGTGCAGATACGCAGTATTTT
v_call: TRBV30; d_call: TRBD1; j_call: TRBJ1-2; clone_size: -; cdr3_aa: CAWYGQGKGNNYGYTF; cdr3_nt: TGTGCCTGGTATGGACAGGGAAAAGGCAATAACTATGGCTACACCTTC
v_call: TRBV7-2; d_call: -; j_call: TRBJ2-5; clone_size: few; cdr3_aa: CASSSPGKVGDQETQYF; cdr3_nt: TGTGCCAGCAGCTCACCCGGGAAGGTTGGGGACCAAGAGACCCAGTACTTC
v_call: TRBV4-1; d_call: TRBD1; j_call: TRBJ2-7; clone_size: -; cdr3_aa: CASSQTGSRASEQYF; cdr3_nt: TGCGCCAGCAGCCAGACAGGGTCCAGGGCTTCCGAGCAGTACTTC
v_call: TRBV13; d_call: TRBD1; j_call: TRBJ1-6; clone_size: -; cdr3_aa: CASSDRQGGSPLHF; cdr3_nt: TGTGCCAGCAGCGATCGACAGGGCGGTTCACCCCTCCACTTT
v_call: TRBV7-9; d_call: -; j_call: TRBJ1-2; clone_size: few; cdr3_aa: CASRGRDTSSYGYTF; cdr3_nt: TGTGCCAGCAGGGGACGGGACACCTCCTCCTATGGCTACACCTTC
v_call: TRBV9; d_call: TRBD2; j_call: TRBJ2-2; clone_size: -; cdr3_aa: CASSTRGLADSNTGELFF; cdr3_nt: TGTGCCAGCAGCACCCGGGGACTAGCAGATTCGAACACCGGGGAGCTGTTTTTT
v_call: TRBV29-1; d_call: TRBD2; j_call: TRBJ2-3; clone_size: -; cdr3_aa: CSVVSSGSTDTQYF; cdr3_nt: TGCAGCGTTGTCTCTAGCGGGTCCACAGATACGCAGTATTTT
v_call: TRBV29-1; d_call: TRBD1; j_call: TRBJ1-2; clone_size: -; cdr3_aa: CSGGQALLEGGYTF; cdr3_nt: TGCAGCGGGGGACAGGCGCTCCTTGAGGGCGGCTACACCTTC
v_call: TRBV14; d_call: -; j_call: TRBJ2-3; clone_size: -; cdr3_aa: CASSLGDTQYF; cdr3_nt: TGTGCCAGCAGCCTGGGAGATACGCAGTATTTT
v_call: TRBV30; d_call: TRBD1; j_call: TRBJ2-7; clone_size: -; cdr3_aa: CAWSLGTGSSYEQYF; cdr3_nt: TGTGCCTGGAGTCTCGGGACAGGGAGCTCCTACGAGCAGTACTTC
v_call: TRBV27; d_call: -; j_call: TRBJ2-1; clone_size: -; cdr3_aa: CASSLGGGASYNEQFF; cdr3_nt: TGTGCCAGCAGCCTAGGAGGGGGGGCCTCCTACAATGAGCAGTTCTTC
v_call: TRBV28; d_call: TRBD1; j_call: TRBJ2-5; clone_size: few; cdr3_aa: CASSTWQGARETQYF; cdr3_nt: TGTGCCAGCAGTACATGGCAGGGGGCCAGGGAGACCCAGTACTTC
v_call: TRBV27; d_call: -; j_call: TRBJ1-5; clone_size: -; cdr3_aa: CASSLGPGNQPQHF; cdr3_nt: TGTGCCAGCAGCCTAGGCCCAGGGAATCAGCCCCAGCATTTT
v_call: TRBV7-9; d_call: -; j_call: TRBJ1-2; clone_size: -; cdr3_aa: CASSPASPDPYGYTF; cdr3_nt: TGTGCCAGCAGCCCCGCCTCGCCAGACCCCTATGGCTACACCTTC
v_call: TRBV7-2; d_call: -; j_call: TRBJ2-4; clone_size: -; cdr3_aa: CASSLVVYADQYF; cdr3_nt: TGTGCCAGCAGCTTAGTAGTATACGCCGATCAGTACTTC
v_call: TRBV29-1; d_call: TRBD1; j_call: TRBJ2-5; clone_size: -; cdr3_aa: CSVELRQGQETQYF; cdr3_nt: TGCAGCGTTGAACTGAGACAGGGACAAGAGACCCAGTACTTC
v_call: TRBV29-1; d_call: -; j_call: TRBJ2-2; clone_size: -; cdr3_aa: CSVGQVTGELFF; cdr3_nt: TGCAGCGTTGGGCAGGTCACCGGGGAGCTGTTTTTT
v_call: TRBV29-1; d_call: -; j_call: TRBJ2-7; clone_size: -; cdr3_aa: CSVEEGGTEWGEQYF; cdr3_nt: TGCAGCGTTGAAGAAGGGGGGACCGAGTGGGGCGAGCAGTACTTC
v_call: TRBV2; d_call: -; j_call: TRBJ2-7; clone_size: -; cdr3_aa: CASSSFTQDPHEQYF; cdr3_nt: TGTGCCAGCAGTTCGTTCACCCAGGATCCCCACGAGCAGTACTTC
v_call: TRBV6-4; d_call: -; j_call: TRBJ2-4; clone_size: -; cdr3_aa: CASSPGEKNIQYF; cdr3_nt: TGTGCCAGCAGTCCCGGGGAAAAAAACATTCAGTACTTC
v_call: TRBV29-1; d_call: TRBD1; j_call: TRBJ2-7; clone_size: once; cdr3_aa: CSVEDDRESSYEQYF; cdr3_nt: TGCAGCGTTGAAGATGACAGGGAGAGCTCCTACGAGCAGTACTTC
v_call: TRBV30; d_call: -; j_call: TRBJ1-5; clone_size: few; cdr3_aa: CAWSSTGGWPQHF; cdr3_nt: TGTGCCTGGAGTTCCACCGGAGGGTGGCCCCAGCATTTT
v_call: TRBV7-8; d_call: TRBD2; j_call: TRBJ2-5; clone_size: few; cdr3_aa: CASSKIGLAGGPQETQYF; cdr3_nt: TGTGCCAGCAGCAAGATCGGACTAGCGGGGGGGCCTCAAGAGACCCAGTACTTC
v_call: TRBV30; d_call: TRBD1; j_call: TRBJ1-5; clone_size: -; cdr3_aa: CAWSEGQSNQPQHF; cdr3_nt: TGTGCCTGGAGTGAGGGACAGTCCAATCAGCCCCAGCATTTT
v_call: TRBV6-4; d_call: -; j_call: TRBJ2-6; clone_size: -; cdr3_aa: CASSDGSGAGANVLTF; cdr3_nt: TGTGCCAGCAGTGACGGCTCTGGGGCTGGGGCCAACGTCCTGACTTTC
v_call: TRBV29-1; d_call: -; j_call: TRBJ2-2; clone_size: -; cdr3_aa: CSVEAPTGTGGELFF; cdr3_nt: TGCAGCGTTGAAGCACCGACAGGGACTGGCGGGGAGCTGTTTTTT
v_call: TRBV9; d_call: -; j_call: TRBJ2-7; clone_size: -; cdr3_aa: CASSVQGNSYEQYF; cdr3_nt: TGTGCCAGCAGCGTTCAGGGAAACTCCTACGAGCAGTACTTC
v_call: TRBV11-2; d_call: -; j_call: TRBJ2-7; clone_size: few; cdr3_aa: CASSPQVLHYEQYF; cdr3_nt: TGTGCCAGCAGCCCTCAGGTGCTACACTACGAGCAGTACTTC
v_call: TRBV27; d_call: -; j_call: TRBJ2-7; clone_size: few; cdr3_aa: CASSSNPSYEQYF; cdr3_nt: TGTGCCAGCAGTTCTAACCCCTCCTACGAGCAGTACTTC
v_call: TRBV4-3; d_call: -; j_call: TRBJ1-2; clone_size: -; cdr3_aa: CASSQASLAGNNYGYTF; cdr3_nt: TGCGCCAGCAGCCAAGCATCCCTAGCAGGGAATAACTATGGCTACACCTTC
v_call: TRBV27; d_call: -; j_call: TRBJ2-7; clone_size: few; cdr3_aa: CASSTTYEQYF; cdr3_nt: TGTGCCAGCAGTACCACCTACGAGCAGTACTTC